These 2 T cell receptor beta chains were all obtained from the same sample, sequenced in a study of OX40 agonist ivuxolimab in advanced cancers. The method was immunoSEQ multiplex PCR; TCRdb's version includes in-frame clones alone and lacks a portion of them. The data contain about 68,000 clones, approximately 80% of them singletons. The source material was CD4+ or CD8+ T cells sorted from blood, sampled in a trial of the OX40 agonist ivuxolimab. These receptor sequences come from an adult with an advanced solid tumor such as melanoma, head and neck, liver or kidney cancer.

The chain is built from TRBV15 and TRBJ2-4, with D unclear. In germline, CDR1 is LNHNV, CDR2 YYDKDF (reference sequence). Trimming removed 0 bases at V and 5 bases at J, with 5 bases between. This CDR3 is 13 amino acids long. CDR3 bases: TGTGCCACCAGCAGAGATATCCAAAACATTCAGTACTTC. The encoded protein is CATSRDIQNIQYF.

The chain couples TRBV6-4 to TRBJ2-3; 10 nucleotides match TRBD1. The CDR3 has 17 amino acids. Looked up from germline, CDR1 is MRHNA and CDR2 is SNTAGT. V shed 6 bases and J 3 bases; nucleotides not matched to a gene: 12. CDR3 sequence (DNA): TGTGCCAGCAGGACCCCGGGACAGGGGCGGAGGACAGATACGCAGTATTTT. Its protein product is CASRTPGQGRRTDTQYF.